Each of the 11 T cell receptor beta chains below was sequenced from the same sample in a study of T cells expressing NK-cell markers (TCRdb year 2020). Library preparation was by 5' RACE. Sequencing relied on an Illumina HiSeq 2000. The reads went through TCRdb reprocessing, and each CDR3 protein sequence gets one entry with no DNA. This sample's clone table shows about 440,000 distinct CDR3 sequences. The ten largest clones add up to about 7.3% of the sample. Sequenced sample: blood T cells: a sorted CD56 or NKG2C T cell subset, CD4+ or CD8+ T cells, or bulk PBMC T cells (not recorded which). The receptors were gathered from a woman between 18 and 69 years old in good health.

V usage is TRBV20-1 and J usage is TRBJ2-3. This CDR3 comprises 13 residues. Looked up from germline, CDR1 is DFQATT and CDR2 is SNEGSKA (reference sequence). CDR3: CSAQMYSADTQYF.

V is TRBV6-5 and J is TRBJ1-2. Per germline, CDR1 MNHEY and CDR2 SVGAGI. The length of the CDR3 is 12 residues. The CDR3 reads CASTTGTRGYTF.

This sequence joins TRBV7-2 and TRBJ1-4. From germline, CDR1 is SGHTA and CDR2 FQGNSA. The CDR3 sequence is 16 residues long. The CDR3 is CASSLSRLPTNEKLFF.

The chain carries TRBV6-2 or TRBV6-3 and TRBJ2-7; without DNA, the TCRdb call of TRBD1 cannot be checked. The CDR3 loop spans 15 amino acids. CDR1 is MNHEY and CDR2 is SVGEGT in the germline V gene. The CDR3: CASSYGALTVYEQYF.

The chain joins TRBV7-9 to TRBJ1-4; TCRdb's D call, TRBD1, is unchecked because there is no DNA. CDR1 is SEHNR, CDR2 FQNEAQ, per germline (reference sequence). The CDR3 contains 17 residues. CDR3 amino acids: CASSLGHGGGNNEKLFF.

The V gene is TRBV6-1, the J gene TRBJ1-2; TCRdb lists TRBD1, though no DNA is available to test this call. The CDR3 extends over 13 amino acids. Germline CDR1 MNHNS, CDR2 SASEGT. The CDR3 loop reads CASSPRQGNGYTF.

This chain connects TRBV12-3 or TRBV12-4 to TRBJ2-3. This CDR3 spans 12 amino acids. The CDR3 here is CASKPTTDTQYF.

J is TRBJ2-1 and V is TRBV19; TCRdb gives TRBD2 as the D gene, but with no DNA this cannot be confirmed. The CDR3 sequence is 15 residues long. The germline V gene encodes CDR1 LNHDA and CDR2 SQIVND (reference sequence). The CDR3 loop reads CASSIWTSGGNEQFF.

The CDR3 sequence is CAISEWTYNEQFF. This chain uses TRBV10-3 with TRBJ2-1. The CDR3 totals 13 residues. CDR1 is ENHRY and CDR2 is SYGVKD in the germline V gene.

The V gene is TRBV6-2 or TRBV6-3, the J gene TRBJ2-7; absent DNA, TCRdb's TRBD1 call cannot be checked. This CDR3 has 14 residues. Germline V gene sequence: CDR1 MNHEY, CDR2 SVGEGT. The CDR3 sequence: CAIRPGAFTYEQYF.

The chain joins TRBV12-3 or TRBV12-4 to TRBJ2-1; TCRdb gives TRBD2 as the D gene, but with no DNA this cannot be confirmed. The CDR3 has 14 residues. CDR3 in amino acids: CATGGGSLDNEQFF.